Listed here are 3 T cell receptor beta chains from one sample, sequenced in a study of CD8 T cells in ankylosing spondylitis. Their cognate antigens are unknown. Study observations and caveats: Characteristic of ankylosing spondylitis blood, it appeared, was a TCR beta motif comprising roughly 8 highly homologous variants.

Each CDR3 protein is one row after TCRdb ran MiXCR on the 5' RACE reads. The table has 400,000 to 450,000 distinct CDR3 sequences, 15% to 20% seen once; the top ten hold approximately 0.93%. Sequences were obtained from blood, either unsorted or a sorted T cell fraction (not recorded which). These TCRs come from a male donor with ankylosing spondylitis.

The chain recombines TRBV5-6 with TRBJ1-3; D remains ambiguous. The CDR3 contains 17 residues. From germline, CDR1 is SGHDT and CDR2 YYEEEE. The V end was cut by 0 bases, the J end by 0 bases, with 13 bases between. DNA of the CDR3: TGTGCCAGCAGCTTGGTGACACAACTGAACTCTGGAAACACCATATATTTT. It encodes CASSLVTQLNSGNTIYF.

There are a few counts of this clonotype. V usage is TRBV11-3 and J usage is TRBJ1-2, with TRBD1 matching over 9 bases. Germline assignment: CDR1 SGHNT and CDR2 YENEEA. This CDR3 has 15 residues. V lost 5 bases, J lost 4 bases, and 8 bases stayed unmatched. CDR3 protein: CASSPGTGKAYGYTF. The CDR3 bases are TGTGCCAGCAGCCCTGGGACAGGGAAAGCCTATGGCTACACCTTC.

V and J are TRBV20-1 and TRBJ2-7, with TRBD2 as a possible D gene (5 bases). Looked up from germline, CDR1 is DFQATT and CDR2 is SNEGSKA (reference sequence). Trimming shortened V by 0 bases and J by 4 bases, and 13 bases separated the two germline ends. The CDR3 spans 14 residues. Here the CDR3 DNA reads TGCAGTGCTAGAGAAATCGGACGGACTTACGAGCAGTACTTC. Translated: CSAREIGRTYEQYF.